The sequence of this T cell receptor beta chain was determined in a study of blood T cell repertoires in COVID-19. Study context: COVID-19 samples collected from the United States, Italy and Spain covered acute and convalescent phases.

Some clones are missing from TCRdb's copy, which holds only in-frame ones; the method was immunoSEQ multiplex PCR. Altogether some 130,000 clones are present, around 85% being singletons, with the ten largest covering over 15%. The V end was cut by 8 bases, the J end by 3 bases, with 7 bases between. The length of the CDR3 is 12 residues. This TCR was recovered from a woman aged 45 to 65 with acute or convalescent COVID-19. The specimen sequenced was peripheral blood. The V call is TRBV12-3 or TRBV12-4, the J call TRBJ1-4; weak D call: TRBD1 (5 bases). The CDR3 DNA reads TGTGCCAGCGGGGCCTCTAATGAAAAACTGTTTTTT. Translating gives CASGASNEKLFF.